This TCR beta chain was obtained from a study of spatial heterogeneity in lung cancer. Study-wide results and limits: Tumor TCRs that were ubiquitous and expanded showed up in blood more at resection than follow-up.

TCRdb re-derived calls from the 5' RACE reads in MiXCR, one entry per CDR3 protein. Found here are about 50,000 distinct CDR3 sequences, 6.5% to 8% of them singletons; the top ten hold less than 15%. This clonotype was detected a few times. Its specificity is unknown. Time point meaning: sample taken at primary tumor resection. The authors sequenced whole RNA from tumor, nontumor lung or frozen PBMC without sorting. The TCR was taken from a female donor with early-stage non-small cell lung cancer. The specimen was PBMCs, collected at surgery.

For the CDR3, the DNA is TGTGCCAGCAGCCAACCATGGGGCACCGGGGAGCTGTTTTTT. It codes for CASSQPWGTGELFF. This chain uses TRBV7-6 with TRBJ2-2; D gene unclear. Between the trimmed V and J ends, which lost 5 bases and 4 bases, there was a span of 11 bases. The CDR3 extends over 14 amino acids. Per the germline V gene, CDR1 is SGHVS and CDR2 is FNYEAQ.